Listed here are 20 T cell receptor beta chains from one sample, sequenced in a study of control samples from healthy donors and cancer patients. The table came from immunoSEQ multiplex PCR; TCRdb's copy has only in-frame clones and leaves some out. Among roughly 170,000 clones listed, 75% to 95% were seen once. Sequencing was performed on blood. The receptors derive from a woman in her forties in good health.

V is TRBV12-3 or TRBV12-4 and J is TRBJ2-5; D is unresolved. CDR3 length: 13 residues. With 6 bases removed from V and 2 bases from J, the gap between germline ends came to 10 bases. CDR3: CASSGRQQETQYF. CDR3 nucleotide sequence: TGTGCCAGCAGCGGACGCCAACAAGAGACCCAGTACTTC.

This clone was observed a few times. The rearrangement joins TRBV5-4 to TRBJ1-1; no firm D call. This CDR3 region has 13 residues. The germline V gene encodes CDR1 SGHNT and CDR2 YYREEE (reference sequence). The germline V and J ends were trimmed by 3 bases and 10 bases, with 16 bases remaining between them. DNA of the CDR3: TGTGCCAGCAGCTCCGGTCCGGGGAACTCAGCTTTCTTT. Amino acid sequence: CASSSGPGNSAFF.

The chain carries TRBV6-2 or TRBV6-3 and TRBJ2-7; a weak D match, TRBD1 (6 bases). The CDR3 length is 16 residues. Trimming cost V 2 bases and J 2 bases, with 16 bases left between them. Germline CDR1 MNHEY, CDR2 SVGEGT. CDR3 coding DNA: TGTGCCAGCAGTTACCCACAAACAGGGTTTCCCTACGAGCAGTACTTC. Amino acid sequence: CASSYPQTGFPYEQYF.

The chain employs TRBV6-4 and TRBJ2-5, with D possibly matching TRBD2 (6 bases). V lost 3 bases and J 5 bases, leaving 13 bases between the germline ends. Looked up from germline, CDR1 is MRHNA and CDR2 is SNTAGT. CDR3 length: 14 residues. The CDR3 DNA reads TGTGCCAGCAGTGATCGGGGGAGCACGGAGACCCAGTACTTC. The encoded protein is CASSDRGSTETQYF.

The chain carries TRBV7-3 and TRBJ1-1; D is undetermined. The CDR3 spans 13 residues. Trimming left V 1 base short and J 7 bases short, with 10 bases between. The V gene's germline CDR1 is SGHTA and CDR2 FQGTGA. CDR3 coding DNA: TGTGCCAGCAGCTTAAGGCCGGACCTTGAAGCTTTCTTT. Translated: CASSLRPDLEAFF.

This rearrangement joins TRBV6-6 to TRBJ1-2; maybe TRBD1 (5 bases). The V end was cut by 5 bases, the J end by 3 bases, with 19 bases between. CDR1 and CDR2 (germline): MNHNY, SVGAGI (reference sequence). This CDR3 comprises 16 residues. CDR3 in DNA: TGTGCCAGCAGTACGCGGGGCGTCCGACCCTACTATGGCTACACCTTC. It is translated as CASSTRGVRPYYGYTF.

The chain combines TRBV12-3 or TRBV12-4 with TRBJ1-2; D is unclear. This CDR3 has 13 amino acids. Trimming left V 3 bases short and J 4 bases short, with 9 bases between. The CDR3 protein is CASSLSVVYGYTF. In DNA form, the CDR3 reads TGTGCCAGCAGTTTGAGCGTGGTCTATGGCTACACCTTC.

V and J are TRBV6-5 and TRBJ2-7; D remains ambiguous. Per germline, CDR1 MNHEY and CDR2 SVGAGI. The ends were cut back, 10 bases at V and 0 bases at J, with 16 bases in the middle. The length of the CDR3 is 14 residues. CDR3 sequence (DNA): TGTGCCATCAAAAACGACATGAGCTCCTACGAGCAGTACTTC. Protein sequence: CAIKNDMSSYEQYF.

V and J are TRBV11-2 and TRBJ2-7; 10 bases are shared with TRBD1. The CDR3 runs to 16 residues. Germline lookup yields CDR1 SGHAT and CDR2 FQNNGV. V dropped 1 base and J dropped 6; count of bases not matched to a gene: 9. CDR3 region: CASSLVDFRTGGEQYF. As DNA, the CDR3 is TGTGCCAGCAGCTTAGTGGATTTTCGGACAGGGGGCGAGCAGTACTTC.

The rearrangement joins TRBV6-5 to TRBJ1-3; 7 positions match TRBD1. Germline V lookup: CDR1 MNHEY, CDR2 SVGAGI. V shed 10 bases and J 0 bases; nucleotides not matched to a gene: 3. The CDR3 is 13 amino acids. DNA for the CDR3: TGTGCCACAGGGGGAGGCTCTGGAAACACCATATATTTT. It specifies CATGGGSGNTIYF.

This clone was found once. The J gene is TRBJ1-1, the V gene TRBV6-5; D gene unclear. CDR1 and CDR2 (germline): MNHEY, SVGAGI. CDR3 length: 13 residues. The V end lost 6 bases, the J end lost 7 bases, and 15 bases lay between the germline ends. The CDR3 is CASSSGWSGEAFF. Written as DNA, the CDR3 is TGTGCCAGCAGCTCGGGCTGGTCCGGTGAAGCTTTCTTT.

The chain couples TRBV7-9 to TRBJ1-5; D call uncertain. Looked up from germline, CDR1 is SEHNR and CDR2 is FQNEAQ (reference sequence). V was trimmed by 3 bases and J by 8 bases, leaving 8 bases between them. The CDR3 spans 12 residues. The DNA of the CDR3 is TGTGCCAGCAGCTTTGGGGTTGAGCCCCAGCATTTT. Its translation is CASSFGVEPQHF.

The CDR3 spells CASSPLGGGDREQYF. The CDR3 region has the DNA TGTGCCAGCTCACCCCTTGGTGGGGGGGATCGCGAGCAGTACTTC. The chain has TRBV18 and TRBJ2-7; 7 positions match TRBD2. J was trimmed by 6 bases and V by 3 bases; bases with no gene match: 11. Germline V gives CDR1 KGHSH, CDR2 LQKENI. The CDR3 has 15 residues.

CDR3 amino acids: CASSLRGSGNTIYF. CDR3 nucleotide sequence: TGTGCCAGCAGTCTGAGGGGATCCGGAAACACCATATATTTT. The chain carries TRBV27 and TRBJ1-3; TRBD1 might be the D (5 bases). Germline values: CDR1 MNHEY, CDR2 SMNVEV (reference sequence). The CDR3 sequence is 14 residues long. Trimming removed 5 bases at V and 4 bases at J, with 12 bases between.

The chain carries TRBV29-1 and TRBJ1-2; D not resolved. Germline lookup yields CDR1 SQVTM and CDR2 ANQGSEA. The germline V and J ends were trimmed by 5 bases and 6 bases, with 16 bases remaining between them. CDR3 size: 13 residues. CDR3 nucleotides: TGCAGCGTTTTCGGCCGCGGGTCCGATGGCTACACCTTC. Amino acid sequence: CSVFGRGSDGYTF.

The chain has TRBV7-2 and TRBJ1-1, with a possible D match to TRBD1 (5 bases). The CDR3 loop spans 15 amino acids. Looked up from germline, CDR1 is SGHTA and CDR2 is FQGNSA. Trimming stripped 4 bases from V and 4 bases from J, with 16 bases between. Written as DNA, the CDR3 is TGTGCCAGCAGCTCGGGACGGGGGAGTTTCACTGAAGCTTTCTTT. Its translation is CASSSGRGSFTEAFF. The variable domain in full, with the rest retrieved from reference TRBV7-2 and TRBJ1-1, is GAGVSQSPSNKVTEKGKDVELRCDPISGHTALYWYRQSLGQGLEFLIYFQGNSAPDKSGLPSDRFSAERTGGSVSTLTIQRTQQEDSAVYLCASSSGRGSFTEAFFGQGTRLTVV.

This clone was observed once. V is TRBV7-9 and J is TRBJ2-3; TRBD2 aligns across 12 bases. V was clipped by 4 bases and J by 3 bases; unmatched bases: 5. The CDR3 extends over 16 amino acids. Per germline, CDR1 SEHNR and CDR2 FQNEAQ (reference sequence). CDR3 in amino acids: CASSSGLAGWTDTQYF. As DNA, the CDR3 is TGTGCCAGCAGCTCAGGACTAGCGGGGTGGACAGATACGCAGTATTTT.

This clone was observed a single time. This rearrangement joins TRBV11-2 to TRBJ1-1; 7 nucleotides match TRBD1. This CDR3 has 17 residues. Germline V gives CDR1 SGHAT, CDR2 FQNNGV. V dropped 5 bases and J dropped 6; count of bases not matched to a gene: 18. This CDR3 is CASSRSFRQGGFSEAFF. The CDR3 nucleotides are TGTGCCAGCAGCCGCTCGTTCCGACAGGGCGGATTCTCTGAAGCTTTCTTT.

J is TRBJ2-7 and V is TRBV27; D is tentatively TRBD1 or TRBD2 (5 bases each). This CDR3 region has 13 residues. CDR1 is MNHEY, CDR2 SMNVEV, per germline (reference sequence). Trimming cost V 6 bases and J 7 bases, with 16 bases left between them. The CDR3 sequence is CASRFEGPGEQYF. The CDR3 DNA is TGTGCCAGCAGGTTCGAGGGGCCGGGGGAGCAGTACTTC.

V gene TRBV5-1 combines with J gene TRBJ2-5, with no clear D. V was clipped by 0 bases and J by 4 bases, with 10 bases between them. The CDR3 is made up of 14 amino acids. CDR1 and CDR2 (germline): SGHRS, YFSETQ. CDR3 DNA sequence: TGCGCCAGCAGCTTGGGGGCGGTCGGAGAGACCCAGTACTTC. Protein: CASSLGAVGETQYF.